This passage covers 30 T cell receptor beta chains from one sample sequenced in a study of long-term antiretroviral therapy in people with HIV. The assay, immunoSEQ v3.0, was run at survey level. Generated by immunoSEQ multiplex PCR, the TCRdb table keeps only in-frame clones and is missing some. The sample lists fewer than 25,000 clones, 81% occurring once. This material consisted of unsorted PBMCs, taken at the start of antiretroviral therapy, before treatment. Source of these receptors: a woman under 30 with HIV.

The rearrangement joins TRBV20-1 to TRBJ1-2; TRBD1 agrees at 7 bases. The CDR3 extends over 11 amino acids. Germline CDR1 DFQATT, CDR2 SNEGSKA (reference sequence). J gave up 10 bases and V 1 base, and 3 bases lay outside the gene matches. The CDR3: CSARAQGNYTF. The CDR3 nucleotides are TGCAGTGCTAGAGCACAGGGGAACTACACCTTC.

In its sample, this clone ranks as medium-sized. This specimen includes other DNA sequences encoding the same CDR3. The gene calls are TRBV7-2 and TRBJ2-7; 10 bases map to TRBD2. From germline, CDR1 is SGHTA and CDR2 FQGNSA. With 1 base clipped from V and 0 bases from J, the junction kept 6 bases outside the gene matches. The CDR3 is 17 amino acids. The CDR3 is CASSLGPLAGGSYEQYF. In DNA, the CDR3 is TGTGCCAGCAGCTTAGGCCCCTTAGCGGGGGGCTCCTACGAGCAGTACTTC.

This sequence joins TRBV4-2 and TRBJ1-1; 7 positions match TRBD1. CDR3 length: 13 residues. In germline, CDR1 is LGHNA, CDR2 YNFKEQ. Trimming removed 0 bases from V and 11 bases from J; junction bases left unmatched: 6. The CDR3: CASSQDFRGSAFF. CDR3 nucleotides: TGTGCCAGCAGCCAAGACTTCAGGGGGTCGGCTTTCTTT.

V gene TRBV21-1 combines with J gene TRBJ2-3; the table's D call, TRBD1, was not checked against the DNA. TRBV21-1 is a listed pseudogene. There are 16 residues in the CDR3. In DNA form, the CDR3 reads TGTGCCAGCAGCAAGTTTAGAGCAGGGGGCACAGATACGCAGTATTTT. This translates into CASSKFRAGGTDTQYF.

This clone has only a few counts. The DNA of the CDR3 is TGTGCCAGCAGCTCCTTAGCGGGAGGGCCCGATGAGCAGTACTTC. It is translated as CASSSLAGGPDEQYF. J is TRBJ2-7 and V is TRBV5-4; 11 positions agree with TRBD2. CDR1 SGHNT and CDR2 YYREEE come from the germline V gene (reference sequence). The CDR3 is 15 residues long. V shed 3 bases and J 7 bases; nucleotides not matched to a gene: 9.

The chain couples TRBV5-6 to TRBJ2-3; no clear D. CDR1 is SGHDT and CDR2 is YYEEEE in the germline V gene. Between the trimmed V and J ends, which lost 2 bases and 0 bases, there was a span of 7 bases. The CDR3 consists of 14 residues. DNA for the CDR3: TGTGCCAGCAGCTTTGCTGGGAGCACAGATACGCAGTATTTT. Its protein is CASSFAGSTDTQYF. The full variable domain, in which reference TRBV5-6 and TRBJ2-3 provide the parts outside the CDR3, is DAGVTQSPTHLIKTRGQQVTLRCSPKSGHDTVSWYQQALGQGPQFIFQYYEEEERQRGNFPDRFSGHQFPNYSSELNVNALLLGDSALYLCASSFAGSTDTQYFGPGTRLTVL.

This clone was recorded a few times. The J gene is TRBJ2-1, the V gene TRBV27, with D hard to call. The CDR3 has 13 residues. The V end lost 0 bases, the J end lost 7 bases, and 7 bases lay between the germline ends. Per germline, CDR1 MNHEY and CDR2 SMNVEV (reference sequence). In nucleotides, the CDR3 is TGTGCCAGCAGTTTATCGCTGGGGAATGAGCAGTTCTTC. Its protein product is CASSLSLGNEQFF.

The CDR3 sequence: CASSDLQGSNQPQHF. CDR3 bases: TGTGCCAGCAGCGACCTACAGGGGAGCAATCAGCCCCAGCATTTT. The chain recombines TRBV6-5 with TRBJ1-5; 7 bases agree with TRBD1. This CDR3 spans 15 amino acids. Germline-derived CDR1 and CDR2 are MNHEY and SVGAGI. J was trimmed by 1 base and V by 6 bases; bases with no gene match: 6.

In DNA, the CDR3 is TGCGCCAGCAGCTTCTTGGACAGGGCGGGTGAGCAGTACTTC. Protein: CASSFLDRAGEQYF. The chain combines TRBV5-1 with TRBJ2-7; 8 bases align to TRBD1. Trimming cost V 2 bases and J 7 bases; bases outside gene matches: 8. The CDR3 is made up of 14 amino acids. Germline CDR1 reads SGHRS; CDR2 reads YFSETQ.

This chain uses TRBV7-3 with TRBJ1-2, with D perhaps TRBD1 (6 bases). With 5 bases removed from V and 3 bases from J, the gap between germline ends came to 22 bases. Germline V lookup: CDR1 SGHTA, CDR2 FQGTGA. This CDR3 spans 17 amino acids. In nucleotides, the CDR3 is TGTGCCAGCAGCCCTGTAGGGGGGGACCCATTATACTATGGCTACACCTTC. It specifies CASSPVGGDPLYYGYTF.

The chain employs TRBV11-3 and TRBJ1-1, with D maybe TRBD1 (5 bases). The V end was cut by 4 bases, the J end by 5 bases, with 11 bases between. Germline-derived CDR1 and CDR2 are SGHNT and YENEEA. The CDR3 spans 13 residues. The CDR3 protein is CASSSGGVTEAFF. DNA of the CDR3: TGTGCCAGCAGCTCCGGGGGAGTTACTGAAGCTTTCTTT.

CDR3: CASSLVVHTGELFF. CDR3 coding DNA: TGCGCCAGCAGCTTGGTAGTACACACCGGGGAGCTGTTTTTT. The chain recombines TRBV5-1 with TRBJ2-2; D is uncertain. With 0 bases removed from V and 3 bases from J, the gap between germline ends came to 6 bases. CDR1 is SGHRS and CDR2 is YFSETQ in the germline V gene. This CDR3 is 14 amino acids long.

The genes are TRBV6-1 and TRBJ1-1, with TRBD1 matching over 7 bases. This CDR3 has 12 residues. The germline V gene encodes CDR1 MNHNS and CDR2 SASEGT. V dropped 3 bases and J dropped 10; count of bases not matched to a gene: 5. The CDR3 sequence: CASSEPRQGAFF. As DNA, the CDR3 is TGTGCCAGCAGTGAGCCCCGACAGGGAGCTTTCTTT.

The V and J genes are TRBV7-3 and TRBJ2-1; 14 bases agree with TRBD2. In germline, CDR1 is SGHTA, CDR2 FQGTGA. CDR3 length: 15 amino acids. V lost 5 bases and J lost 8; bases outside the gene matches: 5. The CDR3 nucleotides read TGTGCCAGCAGCCTAAGACTAGCGGGGGGGGATGAGCAGTTCTTC. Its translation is CASSLRLAGGDEQFF.

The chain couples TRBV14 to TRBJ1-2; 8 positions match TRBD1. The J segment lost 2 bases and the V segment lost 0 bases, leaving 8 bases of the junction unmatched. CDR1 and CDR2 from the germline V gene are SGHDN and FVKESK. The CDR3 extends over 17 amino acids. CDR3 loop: CASSQDNRGYRNYGYTF. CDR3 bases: TGTGCCAGCAGCCAAGATAACAGGGGGTATCGGAACTATGGCTACACCTTC. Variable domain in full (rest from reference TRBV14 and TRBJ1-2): EAGVTQFPSHSVIEKGQTVTLRCDPISGHDNLYWYRRVMGKEIKFLLHFVKESKQDESGMPNNRFLAERTGGTYSTLKVQPAELEDSGVYFCASSQDNRGYRNYGYTFGSGTRLTVV.

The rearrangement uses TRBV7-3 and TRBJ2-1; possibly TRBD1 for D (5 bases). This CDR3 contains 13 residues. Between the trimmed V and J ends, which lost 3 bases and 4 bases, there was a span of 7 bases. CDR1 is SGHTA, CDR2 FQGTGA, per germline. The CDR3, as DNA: TGTGCCAGCAGCTTGGACACATACAATGAGCAGTTCTTC. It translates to CASSLDTYNEQFF.

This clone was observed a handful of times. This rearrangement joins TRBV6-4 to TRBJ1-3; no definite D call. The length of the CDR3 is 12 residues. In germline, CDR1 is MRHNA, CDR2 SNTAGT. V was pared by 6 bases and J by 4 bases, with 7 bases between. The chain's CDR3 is CASRKSGNTIYF. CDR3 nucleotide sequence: TGTGCCAGCAGGAAGTCCGGAAACACCATATATTTT.

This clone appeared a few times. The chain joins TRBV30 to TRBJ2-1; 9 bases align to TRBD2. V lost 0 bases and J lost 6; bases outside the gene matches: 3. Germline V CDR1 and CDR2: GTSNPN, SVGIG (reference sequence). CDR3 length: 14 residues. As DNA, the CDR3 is TGTGCCTGGAGTGTGGCGGGAGGGCCCAATGAGCAGTTCTTC. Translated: CAWSVAGGPNEQFF.

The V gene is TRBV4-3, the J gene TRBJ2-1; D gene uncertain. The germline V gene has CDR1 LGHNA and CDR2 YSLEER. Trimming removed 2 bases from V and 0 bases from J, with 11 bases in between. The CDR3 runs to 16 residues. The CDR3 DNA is TGCGCCAGCAGCCAAACGGGCGGCAGCTCCTACAATGAGCAGTTCTTC. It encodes CASSQTGGSSYNEQFF.

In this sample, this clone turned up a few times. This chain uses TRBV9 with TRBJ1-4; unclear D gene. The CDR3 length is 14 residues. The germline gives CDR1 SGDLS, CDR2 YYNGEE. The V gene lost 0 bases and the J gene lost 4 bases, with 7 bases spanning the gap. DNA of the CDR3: TGTGCCAGCAGCGTAGGCAGGAGTAATGAAAAACTGTTTTTT. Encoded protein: CASSVGRSNEKLFF. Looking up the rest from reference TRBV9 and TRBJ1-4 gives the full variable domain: DSGVTQTPKHLITATGQRVTLRCSPRSGDLSVYWYQQSLDQGLQFLIQYYNGEERAKGNILERFSAQQFPDLHSELNLSSLELGDSALYFCASSVGRSNEKLFFGSGTQLSVL.

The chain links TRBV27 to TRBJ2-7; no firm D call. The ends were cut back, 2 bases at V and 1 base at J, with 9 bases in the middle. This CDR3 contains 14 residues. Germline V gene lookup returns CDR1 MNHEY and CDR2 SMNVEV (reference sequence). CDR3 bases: TGTGCCAGCAGTTTAACCGATAAATCCTACGAGCAGTACTTC. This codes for CASSLTDKSYEQYF.

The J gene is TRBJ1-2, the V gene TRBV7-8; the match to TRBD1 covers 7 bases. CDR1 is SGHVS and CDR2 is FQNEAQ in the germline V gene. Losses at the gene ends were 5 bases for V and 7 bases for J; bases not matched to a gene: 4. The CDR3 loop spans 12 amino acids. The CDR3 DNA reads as TGTGCCAGCAGCGATCAGGGGGGTGGCTACACCTTC. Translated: CASSDQGGGYTF.

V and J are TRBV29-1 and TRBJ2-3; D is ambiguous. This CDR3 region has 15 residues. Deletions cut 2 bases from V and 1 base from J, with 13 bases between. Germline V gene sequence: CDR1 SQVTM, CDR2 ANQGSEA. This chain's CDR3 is CSVEFHPTCTDTQYF. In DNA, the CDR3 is TGCAGCGTTGAATTTCACCCAACCTGCACAGATACGCAGTATTTT.

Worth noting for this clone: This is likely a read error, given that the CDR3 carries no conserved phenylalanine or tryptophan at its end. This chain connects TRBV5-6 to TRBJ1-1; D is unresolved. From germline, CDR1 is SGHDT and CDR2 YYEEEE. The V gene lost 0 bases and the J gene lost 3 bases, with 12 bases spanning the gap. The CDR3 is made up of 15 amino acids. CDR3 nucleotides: TGTGCCAGCAGCTTGGCGGCAGGCGGGTACACTGAAGCTTTCCTT. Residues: CASSLAAGGYTEAFL.

The CDR3 sequence is CASSPTGANVLTF. The CDR3 DNA follows: TGTGCCAGCAGCCCCACCGGGGCCAACGTCCTGACTTTC. The chain uses TRBV6-5 and TRBJ2-6; no clear D gene. Deletions cut 6 bases from V and 4 bases from J, with 7 bases between. The CDR3 loop spans 13 amino acids. Germline V lookup: CDR1 MNHEY, CDR2 SVGAGI.

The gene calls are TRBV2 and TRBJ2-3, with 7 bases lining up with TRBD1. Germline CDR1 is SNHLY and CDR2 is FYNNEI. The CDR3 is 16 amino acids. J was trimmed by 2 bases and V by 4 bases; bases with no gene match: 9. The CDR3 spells CASSVGAGGNTDTQYF. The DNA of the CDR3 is TGTGCCAGCAGTGTAGGTGCAGGGGGAAACACAGATACGCAGTATTTT.

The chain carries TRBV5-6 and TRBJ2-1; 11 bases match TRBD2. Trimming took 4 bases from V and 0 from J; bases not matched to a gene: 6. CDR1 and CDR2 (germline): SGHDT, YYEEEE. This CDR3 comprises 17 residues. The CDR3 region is CASSPPLAGGSYNEQFF. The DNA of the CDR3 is TGTGCCAGCAGCCCCCCCCTAGCGGGGGGCTCCTACAATGAGCAGTTCTTC.

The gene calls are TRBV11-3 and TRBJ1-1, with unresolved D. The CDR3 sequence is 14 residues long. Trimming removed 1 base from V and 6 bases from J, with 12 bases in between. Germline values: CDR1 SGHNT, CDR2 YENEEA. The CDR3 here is CASSLGGTIAEAFF. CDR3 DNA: TGTGCCAGCAGCTTAGGGGGTACAATCGCTGAAGCTTTCTTT.

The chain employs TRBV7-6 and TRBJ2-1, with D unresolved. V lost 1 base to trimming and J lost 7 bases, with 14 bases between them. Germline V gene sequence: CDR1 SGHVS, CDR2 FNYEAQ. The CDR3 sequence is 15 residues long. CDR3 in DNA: TGTGCCAGCAGCTTAGGCCGCTGGGGTGTAAATGAGCAGTTCTTC. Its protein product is CASSLGRWGVNEQFF. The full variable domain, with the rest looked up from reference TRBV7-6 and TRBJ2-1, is GAGVSQSPRYKVTKRGQDVALRCDPISGHVSLYWYRQALGQGPEFLTYFNYEAQQDKSGLPNDRFSAERPEGSISTLTIQRTEQRDSAMYRCASSLGRWGVNEQFFGPGTRLTVL.

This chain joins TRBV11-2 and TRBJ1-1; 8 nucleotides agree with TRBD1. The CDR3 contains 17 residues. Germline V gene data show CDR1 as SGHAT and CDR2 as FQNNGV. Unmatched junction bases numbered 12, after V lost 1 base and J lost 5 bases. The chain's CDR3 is CASSLAGTGAAGTEAFF. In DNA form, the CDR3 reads TGTGCCAGCAGCTTAGCGGGGACAGGTGCTGCGGGGACTGAAGCTTTCTTT.